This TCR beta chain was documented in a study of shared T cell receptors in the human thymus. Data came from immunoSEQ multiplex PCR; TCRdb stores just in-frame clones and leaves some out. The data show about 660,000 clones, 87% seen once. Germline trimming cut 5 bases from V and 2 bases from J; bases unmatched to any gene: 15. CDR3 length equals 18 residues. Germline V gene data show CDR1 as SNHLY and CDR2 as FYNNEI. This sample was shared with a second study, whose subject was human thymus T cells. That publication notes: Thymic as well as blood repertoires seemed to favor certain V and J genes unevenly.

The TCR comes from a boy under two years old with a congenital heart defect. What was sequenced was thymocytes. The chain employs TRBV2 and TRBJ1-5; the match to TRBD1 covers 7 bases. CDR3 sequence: CASSTRTTGAPGNQPQHF. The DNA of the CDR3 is TGTGCCAGCAGTACCCGAACCACAGGGGCGCCGGGCAATCAGCCCCAGCATTTT.